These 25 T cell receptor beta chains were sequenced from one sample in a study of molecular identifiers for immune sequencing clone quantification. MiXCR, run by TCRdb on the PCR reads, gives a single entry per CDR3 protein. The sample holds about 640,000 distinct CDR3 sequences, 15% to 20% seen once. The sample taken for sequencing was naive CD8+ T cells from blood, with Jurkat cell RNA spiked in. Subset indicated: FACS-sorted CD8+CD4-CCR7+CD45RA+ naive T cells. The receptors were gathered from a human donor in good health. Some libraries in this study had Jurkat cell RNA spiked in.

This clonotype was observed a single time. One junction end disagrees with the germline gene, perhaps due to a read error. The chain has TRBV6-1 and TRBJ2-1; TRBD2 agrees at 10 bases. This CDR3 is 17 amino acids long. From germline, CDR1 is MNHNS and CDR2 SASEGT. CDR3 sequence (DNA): TGTGCCAGCAATGAAAATATGGCTAGCGGGAGACTCAATGAGCAGTTCTTC. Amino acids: CASNENMASGRLNEQFF.

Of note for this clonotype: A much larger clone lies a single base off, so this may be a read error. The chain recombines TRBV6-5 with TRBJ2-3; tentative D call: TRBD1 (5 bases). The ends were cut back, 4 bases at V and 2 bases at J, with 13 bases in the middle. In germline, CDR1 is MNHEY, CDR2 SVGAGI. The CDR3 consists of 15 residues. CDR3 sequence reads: CASSSRRAPTDTQYF. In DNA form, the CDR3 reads TGTGCCAGCAGTTCCCGCAGGGCCCCCACAGATACGCAGTATTTT.

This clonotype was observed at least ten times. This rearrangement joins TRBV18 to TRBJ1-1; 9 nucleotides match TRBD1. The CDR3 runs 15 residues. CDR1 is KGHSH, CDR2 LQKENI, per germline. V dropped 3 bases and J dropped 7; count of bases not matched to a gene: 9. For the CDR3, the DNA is TGTGCCAGCTCACCTAGGACAGGGGTGGAAAATGAAGCTTTCTTT. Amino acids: CASSPRTGVENEAFF.

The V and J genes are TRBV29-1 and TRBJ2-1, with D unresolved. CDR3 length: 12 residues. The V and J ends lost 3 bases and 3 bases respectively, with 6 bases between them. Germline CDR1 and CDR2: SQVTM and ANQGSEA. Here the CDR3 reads CSVEGHYNEQFF. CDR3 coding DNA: TGCAGCGTTGAGGGTCACTACAATGAGCAGTTCTTC.

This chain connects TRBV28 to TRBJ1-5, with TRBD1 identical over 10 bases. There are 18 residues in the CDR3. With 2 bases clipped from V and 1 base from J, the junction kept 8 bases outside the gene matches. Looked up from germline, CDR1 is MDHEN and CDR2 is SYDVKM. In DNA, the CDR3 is TGTGCCAGCAGTTTAGGGGACAGGGGAGTCGGGAGCAATCAGCCCCAGCATTTT. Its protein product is CASSLGDRGVGSNQPQHF.

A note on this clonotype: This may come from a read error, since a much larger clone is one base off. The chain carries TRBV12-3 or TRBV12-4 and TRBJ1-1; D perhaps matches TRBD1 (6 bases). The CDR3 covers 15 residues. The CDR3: CASRHTTGWITEVFF. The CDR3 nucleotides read TGTGCCAGCAGACACACTACAGGGTGGATCACTGAAGTTTTCTTT.

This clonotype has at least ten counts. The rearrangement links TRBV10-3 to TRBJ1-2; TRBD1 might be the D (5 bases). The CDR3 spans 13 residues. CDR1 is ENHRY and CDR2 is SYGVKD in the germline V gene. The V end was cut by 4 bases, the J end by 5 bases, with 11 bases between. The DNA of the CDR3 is TGTGCCATCAGTGCTTCGGGGCAGTATGGCTACACCTTC. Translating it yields CAISASGQYGYTF.

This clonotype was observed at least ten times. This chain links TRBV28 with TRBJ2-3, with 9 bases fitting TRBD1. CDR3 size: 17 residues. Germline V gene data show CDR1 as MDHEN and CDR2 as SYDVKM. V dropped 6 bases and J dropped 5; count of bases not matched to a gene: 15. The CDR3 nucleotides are TGTGCCAGCAGGGATCCCCAACAGGGGGCGCCGAGAGATACGCAGTATTTT. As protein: CASRDPQQGAPRDTQYF.

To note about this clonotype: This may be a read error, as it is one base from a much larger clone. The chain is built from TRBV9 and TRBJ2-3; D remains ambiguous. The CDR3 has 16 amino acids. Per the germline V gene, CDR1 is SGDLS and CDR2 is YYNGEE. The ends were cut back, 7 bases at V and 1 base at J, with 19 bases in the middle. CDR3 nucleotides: TGTGCCAGCGGCGCAAGGACCGGGCCCCGCACAGATACGCAGTATTTT. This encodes CASGARTGPRTDTQYF.

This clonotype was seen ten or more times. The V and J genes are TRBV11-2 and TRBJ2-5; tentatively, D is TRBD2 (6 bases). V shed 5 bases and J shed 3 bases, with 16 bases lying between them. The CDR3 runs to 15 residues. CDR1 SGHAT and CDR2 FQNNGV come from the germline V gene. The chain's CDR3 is CASSPRVLAKETQYF. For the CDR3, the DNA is TGTGCCAGCAGCCCCCGGGTGCTAGCGAAAGAGACCCAGTACTTC.

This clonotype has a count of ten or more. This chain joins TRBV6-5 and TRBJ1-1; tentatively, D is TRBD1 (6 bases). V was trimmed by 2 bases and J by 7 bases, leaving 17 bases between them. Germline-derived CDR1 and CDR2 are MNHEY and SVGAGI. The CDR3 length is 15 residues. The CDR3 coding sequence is TGTGCCAGCAGTTACACCATGTGGGGGGCTGGTGAAGCTTTCTTT. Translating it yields CASSYTMWGAGEAFF.

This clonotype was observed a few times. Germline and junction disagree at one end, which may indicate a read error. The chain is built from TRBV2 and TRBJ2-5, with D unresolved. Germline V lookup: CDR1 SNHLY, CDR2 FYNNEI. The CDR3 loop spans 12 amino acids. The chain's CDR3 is CTSMWVQETQYF. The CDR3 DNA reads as TGTACCAGCATGTGGGTGCAAGAGACCCAGTACTTC.

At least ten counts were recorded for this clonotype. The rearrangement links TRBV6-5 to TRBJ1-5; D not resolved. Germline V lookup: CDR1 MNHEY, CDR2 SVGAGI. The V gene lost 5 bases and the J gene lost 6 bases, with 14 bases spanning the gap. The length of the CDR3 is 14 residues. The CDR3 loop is CASSQSLGGQPQHF. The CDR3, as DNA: TGTGCCAGCAGTCAGTCCTTGGGTGGTCAGCCCCAGCATTTT.

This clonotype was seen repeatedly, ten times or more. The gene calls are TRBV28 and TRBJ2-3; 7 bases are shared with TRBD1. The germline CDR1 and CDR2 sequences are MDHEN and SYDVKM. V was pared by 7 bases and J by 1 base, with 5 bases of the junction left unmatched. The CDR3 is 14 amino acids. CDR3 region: CASISGTGTDTQYF. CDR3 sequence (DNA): TGTGCCAGCATTTCGGGGACAGGCACAGATACGCAGTATTTT.

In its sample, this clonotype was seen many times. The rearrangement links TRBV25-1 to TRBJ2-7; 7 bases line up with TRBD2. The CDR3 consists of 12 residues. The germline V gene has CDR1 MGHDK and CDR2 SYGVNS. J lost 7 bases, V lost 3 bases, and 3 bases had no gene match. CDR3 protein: CASSEIGGEQYF. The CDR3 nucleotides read TGTGCCAGCAGTGAGATCGGGGGGGAGCAGTACTTC.

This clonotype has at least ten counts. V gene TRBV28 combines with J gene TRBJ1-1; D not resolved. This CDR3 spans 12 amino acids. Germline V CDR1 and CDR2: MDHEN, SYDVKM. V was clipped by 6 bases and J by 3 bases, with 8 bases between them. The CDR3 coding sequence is TGTGCCAGCAGGACCAGTTACACTGAAGCTTTCTTT. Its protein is CASRTSYTEAFF.

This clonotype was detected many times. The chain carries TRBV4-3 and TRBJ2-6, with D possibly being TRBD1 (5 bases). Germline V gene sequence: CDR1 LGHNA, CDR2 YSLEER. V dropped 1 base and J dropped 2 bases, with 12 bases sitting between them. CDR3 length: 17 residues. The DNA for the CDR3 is TGCGCCAGCAGCCAAGGTGGTAGGGGAACTGGGGCCAACGTCCTGACTTTC. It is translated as CASSQGGRGTGANVLTF.

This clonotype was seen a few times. The CDR3: CASSLGGFGGDEQFF. CDR3 in DNA: TGTGCCAGCAGTTTGGGGGGCTTCGGTGGGGATGAGCAGTTCTTC. The chain recombines TRBV27 with TRBJ2-1; D might be TRBD1 or TRBD2, each matching 6 bases. There are 15 residues in the CDR3. V was pared by 3 bases and J by 8 bases, with 17 bases between. Germline values: CDR1 MNHEY, CDR2 SMNVEV (reference sequence).

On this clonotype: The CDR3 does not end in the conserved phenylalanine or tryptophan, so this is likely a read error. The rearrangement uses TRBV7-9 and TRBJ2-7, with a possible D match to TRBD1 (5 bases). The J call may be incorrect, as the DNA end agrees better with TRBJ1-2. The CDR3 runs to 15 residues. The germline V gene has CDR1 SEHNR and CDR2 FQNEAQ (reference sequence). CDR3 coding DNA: TGTGCCAGCAGCTCCGCTGATGGGGGTAGGGATGGCTACACCTAC. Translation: CASSSADGGRDGYTY.

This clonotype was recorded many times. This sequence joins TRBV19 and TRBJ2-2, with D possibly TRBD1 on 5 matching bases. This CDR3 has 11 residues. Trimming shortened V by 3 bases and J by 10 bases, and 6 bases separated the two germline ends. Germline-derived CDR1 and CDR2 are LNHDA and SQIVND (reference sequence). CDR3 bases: TGTGCCAGTAGTATGACAGAGGAGCTGTTTTTT. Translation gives CASSMTEELFF.

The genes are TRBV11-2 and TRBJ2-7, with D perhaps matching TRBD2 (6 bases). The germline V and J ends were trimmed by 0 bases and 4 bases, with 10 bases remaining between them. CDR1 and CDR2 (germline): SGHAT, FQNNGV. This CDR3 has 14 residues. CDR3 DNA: TGTGCCAGCAGCTTAGAGGGGGGATGGTACGAGCAGTACTTC. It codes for CASSLEGGWYEQYF.

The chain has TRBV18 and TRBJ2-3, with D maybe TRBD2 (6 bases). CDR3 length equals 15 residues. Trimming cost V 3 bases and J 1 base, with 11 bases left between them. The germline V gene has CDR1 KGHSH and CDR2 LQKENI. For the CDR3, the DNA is TGTGCCAGCTCACCCGGGGAGGTGGGCACAGATACGCAGTATTTT. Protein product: CASSPGEVGTDTQYF.

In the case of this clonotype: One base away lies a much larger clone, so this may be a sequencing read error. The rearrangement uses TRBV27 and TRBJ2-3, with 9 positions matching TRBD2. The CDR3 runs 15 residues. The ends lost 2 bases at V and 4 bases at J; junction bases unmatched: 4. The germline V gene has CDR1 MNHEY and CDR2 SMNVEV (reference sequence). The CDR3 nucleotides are TGTGCCAGCAGTTTAATAGCGGGAGACCCAGATACGCAGTATTTT. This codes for CASSLIAGDPDTQYF.

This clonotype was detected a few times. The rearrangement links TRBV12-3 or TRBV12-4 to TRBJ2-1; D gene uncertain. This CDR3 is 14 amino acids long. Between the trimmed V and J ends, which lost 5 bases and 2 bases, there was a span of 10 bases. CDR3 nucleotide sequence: TGTGCCAGCAGTCCCCTAAAGGCCTACAATGAGCAGTTCTTC. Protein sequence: CASSPLKAYNEQFF.

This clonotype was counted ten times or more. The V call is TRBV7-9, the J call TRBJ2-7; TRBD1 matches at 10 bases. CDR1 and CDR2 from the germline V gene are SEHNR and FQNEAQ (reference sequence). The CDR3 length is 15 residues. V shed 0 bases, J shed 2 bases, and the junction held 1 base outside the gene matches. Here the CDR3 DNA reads TGTGCCAGCAGCTTAGCCGGACAGGGGGCCTACGAGCAGTACTTC. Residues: CASSLAGQGAYEQYF.